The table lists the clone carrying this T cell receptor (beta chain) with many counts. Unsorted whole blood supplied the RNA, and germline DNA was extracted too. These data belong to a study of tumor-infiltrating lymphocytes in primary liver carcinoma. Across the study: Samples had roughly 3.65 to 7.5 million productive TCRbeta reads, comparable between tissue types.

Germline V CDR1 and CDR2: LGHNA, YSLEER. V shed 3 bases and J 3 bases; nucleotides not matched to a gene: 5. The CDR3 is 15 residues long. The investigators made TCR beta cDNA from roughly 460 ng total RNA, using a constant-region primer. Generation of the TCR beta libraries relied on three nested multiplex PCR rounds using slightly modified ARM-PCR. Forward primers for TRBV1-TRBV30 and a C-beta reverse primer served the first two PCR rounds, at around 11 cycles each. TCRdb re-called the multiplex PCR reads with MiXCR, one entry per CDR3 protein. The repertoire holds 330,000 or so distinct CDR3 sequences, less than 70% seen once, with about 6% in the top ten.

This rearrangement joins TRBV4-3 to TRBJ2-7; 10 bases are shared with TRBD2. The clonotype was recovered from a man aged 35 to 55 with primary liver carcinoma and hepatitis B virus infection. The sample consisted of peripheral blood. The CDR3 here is CASSQGLAFSYEQYF. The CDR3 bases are TGCGCCAGCAGCCAGGGACTAGCGTTTAGCTACGAGCAGTACTTC.